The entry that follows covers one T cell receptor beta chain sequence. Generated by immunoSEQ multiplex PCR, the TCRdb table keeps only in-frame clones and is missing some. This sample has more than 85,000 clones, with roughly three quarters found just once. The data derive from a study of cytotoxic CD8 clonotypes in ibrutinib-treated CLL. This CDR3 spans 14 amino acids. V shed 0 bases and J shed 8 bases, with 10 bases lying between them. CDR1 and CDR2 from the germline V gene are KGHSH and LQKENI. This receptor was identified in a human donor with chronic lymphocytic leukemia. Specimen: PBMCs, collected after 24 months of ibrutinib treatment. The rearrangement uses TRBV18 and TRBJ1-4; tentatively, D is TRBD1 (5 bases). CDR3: CASSPPGQAEKLFF. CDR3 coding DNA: TGTGCCAGCTCACCACCCGGACAAGCCGAAAAACTGTTTTTT.